This is a list of T cell receptor beta chains from one sample in a study of radiation and T cells in renal cell carcinoma. Assay used: immunoSEQ multiplex PCR; TCRdb lists only in-frame clones, some missing. The sample holds roughly 120,000 clones; about four fifths are singletons and the top ten take 3%. The source material was blood, sampled from a patient whose treatment included radiotherapy and nephrectomy. The receptors originated from an older woman with renal cell carcinoma. The CDR3 runs from the conserved cysteine through the conserved F or W. Each record gives: D gene, clone size, V gene, J gene, CDR3 DNA, CDR3 protein. The D gene is left open where the match is weak. The size field is filled for only some rows; it gives once, few, many or a size class.

>-|-|TRBV4-3|TRBJ2-7
TGCGCCAGCAGCCAAGATGCGAGGAGCTCCTACGAGCAGTACTTC
CASSQDARSSYEQYF
>-|-|TRBV11-2|TRBJ1-1
TGTGCCAGCAGCTGGACGAACACTGAAGCTTTCTTT
CASSWTNTEAFF
>-|-|TRBV7-3|TRBJ2-1
TGTGCCAGCAGCTTAAACGACGGGAGCCTCTACAATGAGCAGTTCTTC
CASSLNDGSLYNEQFF
>-|-|TRBV5-1|TRBJ2-6
TGCGCCAGCAGCTTGTTGGGAGCTGGGGCCAACGTCCTGACTTTC
CASSLLGAGANVLTF
>TRBD1|-|TRBV5-1|TRBJ1-1
TGCGCCAGCAGCGACACAGGGGGAACCACTGAAGCTTTCTTT
CASSDTGGTTEAFF
>-|-|TRBV11-1|TRBJ2-3
TGTGCCAGCAGCCCCCAGACGGACCGCACAGATACGCAGTATTTT
CASSPQTDRTDTQYF
>TRBD1|-|TRBV2|TRBJ1-3
TGTGCCAGCAGAGACAGGGGGATCACGCTGGGGAACACCATATATTTT
CASRDRGITLGNTIYF
>-|once|TRBV12-5|TRBJ2-5
TGTGCTAGTGGTTTAAGTGGAGGAGGAGAGACCCAGTACTTC
CASGLSGGGETQYF
>-|-|TRBV4-1|TRBJ2-1
TGCGCCAGCAGCCAAACAGGGCTGCAGTTCTTC
CASSQTGLQFF
>-|-|TRBV5-4|TRBJ1-5
TGTGCCAGCAGCTTCGACGGTAGCAATCAGCCCCAGCATTTT
CASSFDGSNQPQHF
>TRBD1|-|TRBV9|TRBJ2-7
TGTGCCAGCAGCGTAGATGGACAGGGTTGGAACGAGCAGTACTTC
CASSVDGQGWNEQYF
>TRBD1|-|TRBV5-8|TRBJ2-5
TGTGCCAGCAGCTTCGGCAGGGGGAGTGCTGCGGTTGAGACCCAGTACTTC
CASSFGRGSAAVETQYF
>TRBD1|-|TRBV6-1|TRBJ1-5
TGTGCCAGCAGTGGCGGACAGGGCGGTCAGCCCCAGCATTTT
CASSGGQGGQPQHF
>-|-|TRBV5-5|TRBJ2-2
TGTGCCAGCAGCCAAAGAGGAACCGGGGAGCTGTTTTTT
CASSQRGTGELFF
>-|-|TRBV2|TRBJ2-5
TGTGCCAGCAGGCTACAGGGGGGGTGGGAGACCCAGTACTTC
CASRLQGGWETQYF
>-|-|TRBV18|TRBJ1-5
TGTGCCAGCTCACCAGGGGATCAGCCCCAGCATTTT
CASSPGDQPQHF
>-|-|TRBV11-2|TRBJ2-5
TGTGCCAGCAGCTTAGGCCAGGGACAAGAGACCCAGTACTTC
CASSLGQGQETQYF
>-|-|TRBV10-3|TRBJ1-1
TGTGCCATCAGTGAGCTGGACAGTCTGGGCAATTTGGCTTTCTTT
CAISELDSLGNLAFF
>TRBD1|-|TRBV2|TRBJ1-4
TGTGCCAGCAGCCCCGGGACAGGGCGGAGGGAAAAACTGTTTTTT
CASSPGTGRREKLFF
>-|many|TRBV27|TRBJ2-7
TGTGCCAGCAGTGTGGGGAAGAACGAGCAGTACTTC
CASSVGKNEQYF
>-|-|TRBV11-2|TRBJ2-3
TGTGCCAGCAGCTTAGGATTTACAGGTAGCACAGATACGCAGTATTTT
CASSLGFTGSTDTQYF
>-|-|TRBV6-1|TRBJ1-6
TGTGCCAGCATTTTTGGGGGGCTTGGGAATTCACCCCTCCACTTT
CASIFGGLGNSPLHF
>TRBD2|-|TRBV6-1|TRBJ2-5
TGTGCCAGCAGTGCCCACTGGACTAGTCAAGAGACCCAGTACTTC
CASSAHWTSQETQYF
>TRBD2|-|TRBV7-9|TRBJ2-7
TGTGCCAGCAGCTTAGGAGGGACTAGCGGGAGTAGCCACGAGCAGTACTTC
CASSLGGTSGSSHEQYF
>TRBD1|-|TRBV7-9|TRBJ2-7
TGTGCCAGCAGCTCAACAGGGGGTGCAGCCTACGAGCAGTACTTC
CASSSTGGAAYEQYF
>TRBD1|-|TRBV18|TRBJ2-7
TGTGCCAGCTCACCGGGACAGGGACCGTACGAGCAGTACTTC
CASSPGQGPYEQYF
>TRBD1|-|TRBV28|TRBJ2-5
TGTGCCAGCAAAAGGGACAGATTTACGCAAGAGACCCAGTACTTC
CASKRDRFTQETQYF
>-|once|TRBV15|TRBJ1-2
TGTGCCACCAGCAGAGCCCATACGGCTAACTATGGCTACACCTTC
CATSRAHTANYGYTF
>-|-|TRBV9|TRBJ2-3
TGTGCCAGCAGCGTAGGACAGACAGATACGCAGTATTTT
CASSVGQTDTQYF
>TRBD1|few|TRBV9|TRBJ2-7
TGTGCCAGCACCCCCCTGGCGGCAGGGGGTAACGAGCAGTACTTC
CASTPLAAGGNEQYF
>-|-|TRBV13|TRBJ2-3
TGTGCCAGCAGCCGGGACTTCCGAGATACGCAGTATTTT
CASSRDFRDTQYF
>-|-|TRBV11-2|TRBJ2-7
TGTGCCAGCAGCTTAGTCGGGCCTAGAGAGCAGTACTTC
CASSLVGPREQYF
>TRBD1|-|TRBV6-5|TRBJ2-3
TGTGCCAGCAGCCCGGACAGGAGAGATACGCAGTATTTT
CASSPDRRDTQYF
>TRBD1|few|TRBV4-2|TRBJ1-6
TGTGCCAGCAGCCAAGAGGCTGGCAGGGGGCGAAGTTTACCCCTCCACTTT
CASSQEAGRGRSLPLHF
>-|-|TRBV4-1|TRBJ2-7
TGCGCCAGCAGCCAAGGGGGCCGAGGCGACGAGCAGTACTTC
CASSQGGRGDEQYF
>-|once|TRBV6-1|TRBJ1-2
TGTGCCAGCAGTGAAGAGGGTAAGGGGATCTATGGCTACACCTTC
CASSEEGKGIYGYTF
>-|-|TRBV5-1|TRBJ2-3
TGCGCCAGCAGCCTAACCTGGACGGGAGATACGCAGTATTTT
CASSLTWTGDTQYF
>-|few|TRBV6-1|TRBJ1-3
TGTGCCAGCAGTGAGACGGACTCTGGAAACACCATATATTTT
CASSETDSGNTIYF
>-|-|TRBV5-1|TRBJ1-1
TGCGCCAGCAGCTTGGGGACGGTTGAAGCTTTCTTT
CASSLGTVEAFF
>-|-|TRBV13|TRBJ1-1
TGTGCCAGCAGCTTACAGGAGGGCACTGAAGCTTTCTTT
CASSLQEGTEAFF
>-|-|TRBV6-6|TRBJ2-7
TGTGCCAGCAGTTACTCGAAAGGAGAGCAGTACTTC
CASSYSKGEQYF
>-|-|TRBV2|TRBJ1-6
TGTGCCAGCAGTGAGTTACAGGGTTATTCACCCCTCCACTTT
CASSELQGYSPLHF
>TRBD1|-|TRBV10-3|TRBJ1-5
TGTGCCATCAGTGAACTGTACCTCGAGGGACAGGGGGCTTTAGGCAATCAGCCCCAGCATTTT
CAISELYLEGQGALGNQPQHF
>TRBD1|-|TRBV19|TRBJ1-1
TGTGCCAGTAGTCCATCACAGGGGGCGCACACTGAAGCTTTCTTT
CASSPSQGAHTEAFF